One T cell receptor (beta chain) is described in this entry. The antigen is unknown. V shed 8 bases, J shed 1 base, and the junction held 8 bases outside the gene matches. This CDR3 has 15 amino acids. CDR1 SNHLY and CDR2 FYNNEI come from the germline V gene. The sample is drawn from a study of T cell repertoires in cytomegalovirus infection. Across the study: Indicated by public TCR beta signatures were CMV infection and matching HLA type.

Whole-study results and caveats: Dominating the ex vivo response were HLA-C-restricted CMV-specific TCR beta clonotypes.

TCRdb reanalysed the reads using MiXCR and keeps one entry per CDR3 protein. This table has about 360,000 distinct CDR3 sequences, approximately 35% appearing once. J is TRBJ2-3 and V is TRBV2; 8 nucleotides line up with TRBD1. The specimen comprised cultured PBMCs, sampled from culture after CMV antigen stimulation. This sequence originates from a human donor in good health (CMV status not recorded). Some clones in this sample may be carry-over from other donors' samples. CDR3 amino acids: CASAGLGQGTDTQYF. The CDR3 DNA reads TGTGCCAGCGCCGGCCTGGGACAGGGCACAGATACGCAGTATTTT.